Presented here are 5 T cell receptor beta chains from one specimen sequenced in a study of monozygotic twins with inflammatory bowel disease. TCRdb re-called the 5' RACE reads and catalogs CDR3 proteins one per entry, DNA excluded. This sample carries around 97,000 distinct CDR3 sequences, with roughly 1.9% going to the ten biggest clones. What was sequenced was blood. These receptors originate from a human donor with ulcerative colitis or Crohn's disease, or a healthy co-twin of an affected twin (not recorded which).

V usage is TRBV2 and J usage is TRBJ2-1; TCRdb lists TRBD1, though no DNA is available to test this call. CDR1 is SNHLY and CDR2 is FYNNEI in the germline V gene. The CDR3 is 13 amino acids. CDR3 sequence reads: CHSLARGRHEQFF. Drawing the rest from reference TRBV2 and TRBJ2-1, the complete variable domain is EPEVTQTPSHQVTQMGQEVILRCVPISNHLYFYWYRQILGQKVEFLVSFYNNEISEKSEIFDDQFSVERPDGSNFTLKIRSTKLEDSAMYFCHSLARGRHEQFFGPGTRLTVL.

The rearrangement links TRBV6-5 to TRBJ2-3; TCRdb lists TRBD2, though no DNA is available to test this call. Germline CDR1 and CDR2: MNHEY and SVGAGI. CDR3 length equals 15 residues. This CDR3 reads CASSYQLEGADTQYF.

The chain uses TRBV5-1 and TRBJ2-7. CDR3 length: 11 amino acids. Germline V gene sequence: CDR1 SGHRS, CDR2 YFSETQ. The CDR3 is CASRWPYEQYF. Together with reference TRBV5-1 and TRBJ2-7, the CDR3 gives the full variable domain: KAGVTQTPRYLIKTRGQQVTLSCSPISGHRSVSWYQQTPGQGLQFLFEYFSETQRNKGNFPGRFSGRQFSNSRSEMNVSTLELGDSALYLCASRWPYEQYFGPGTRLTVT.

The V call is TRBV5-1, the J call TRBJ2-5; the D gene TCRdb calls, TRBD2, cannot be checked with no DNA. Per the germline V gene, CDR1 is SGHRS and CDR2 is YFSETQ. The CDR3 is 15 amino acids. The CDR3: CASTIGTSGRETQYF.

The chain is built from TRBV6-2 or TRBV6-3 and TRBJ2-7; TCRdb names TRBD2, which stays unverified in the absence of DNA. CDR3 length: 14 amino acids. Germline V lookup: CDR1 MNHEY, CDR2 SVGEGT. CDR3 sequence reads: CASRRTAVGYEQYF.